The rows below give T cell receptor beta chains drawn from one sample of a study of blood T cell repertoires in COVID-19. The assay was immunoSEQ multiplex PCR, and TCRdb's table has in-frame clones only and misses some. The sample holds around 270,000 clones; 65% to 85% are singletons and the top ten take around 14%. The specimen was peripheral blood. The origin of the receptors is a person between 65 and 79 years old with COVID-19, enrolled during active disease. Each CDR3 is given with its conserved first and last residue. The D gene is left open where the match is weak. Clone size is stated in some rows and not others, as once, few, many or a class when expanded.

j_call clone_size d_call v_call cdr3_nt cdr3_aa
TRBJ1-1 . . TRBV19 TGTGCCAGTAGTATAGGGCTAGCGAACACTGAAGCTTTCTTT CASSIGLANTEAFF
TRBJ2-5 . TRBD2 TRBV4-3 TGCGCCAGCAGCCAAGGATCCGGGGGGGTCTCGGAGACCCAGTACTTC CASSQGSGGVSETQYF
TRBJ2-3 . . TRBV6-5 TGTGCCAGCAGTTACTTAGCGGAGAATACGCAGTATTTT CASSYLAENTQYF
TRBJ2-1 . . TRBV11-2 TGTGCCAGCAGCTTAGGCAGTTTCAATGAGCAGTTCTTC CASSLGSFNEQFF
TRBJ2-5 . . TRBV25-1 TGTGCCACAAGGACAGCTCAAGAGACCCAGTACTTC CATRTAQETQYF
TRBJ1-5 . . TRBV30 TGTGCCTGGAGTTATTCTAATCAGCCCCAGCATTTT CAWSYSNQPQHF
TRBJ2-7 few . TRBV5-4 TGTGCCAGCAGCTTGGACGAGTCCTACGAGCAGTACTTC CASSLDESYEQYF
TRBJ2-1 . . TRBV5-1 TGCGCCAGCAGCTTGTTGCAGGGGCCCCCCAGTGAGCAGTTCTTC CASSLLQGPPSEQFF
TRBJ2-7 . . TRBV10-2 TGCGCCAGCAGTGATCAAAGGGGCGGATCCTACGAGCAGTACTTC CASSDQRGGSYEQYF
TRBJ2-3 . . TRBV7-3 TGTGCCAGCAGCTTAGGAGGGGCCCGGTTGAGAGAGACGCAGTATTTT CASSLGGARLRETQYF
TRBJ2-5 . . TRBV11-2 TGTGCCAGCAGCCAAGGATTCGCGGCTCGGGAGACCCAGTACTTC CASSQGFAARETQYF
TRBJ1-3 . . TRBV5-1 TGCGCCAGCAGCTTTTCGGGGGGCAACTCTGGAAACACCATATATTTT CASSFSGGNSGNTIYF
TRBJ2-7 . TRBD2 TRBV5-1 TGCGCCAGCAGCCGGAGCGGGGATTCCTACGAGCAGTACTTC CASSRSGDSYEQYF
TRBJ1-1 . TRBD1 TRBV7-6 TGTGCCAGCAGCTTAGGTCGACAGGGGGTCACTGAAGCTTTCTTT CASSLGRQGVTEAFF
TRBJ1-2 . . TRBV4-1 TGCGCCAGCAGCAGACAGAACGCGGGGGACTATGGCTACACCTTC CASSRQNAGDYGYTF
TRBJ1-6 . . TRBV7-2 TGTGCCAGCAGCTTAGAACGATCAGGGCCCCTCCACTTT CASSLERSGPLHF
TRBJ1-5 . . TRBV2 TGTGCTTCTTGTGGGGGGGGTGGCCAGCCCCAGCATTTT CASCGGGGQPQHF
TRBJ1-1 . . TRBV3-1/TRBV3-2 TGTGCCAGCAGCCAATACAATCGGGGAAACACTGAAGCTTTCTTT CASSQYNRGNTEAFF
TRBJ2-1 . . TRBV6-5 TGTGCCAGCAGTTACGCAGGGCAGAATGAGCAGTTCTTC CASSYAGQNEQFF
TRBJ1-5 . . TRBV6-4 TGTGCCAGCAGTGACTCGATGGGTCGGGGATATAGCAATCAGCCCCAGCATTTT CASSDSMGRGYSNQPQHF
TRBJ1-1 . TRBD1 TRBV5-1 TGCGCCAGCAGCTTGGCGACAGGGGGGGCCACTGAAGCTTTCTTT CASSLATGGATEAFF
TRBJ1-4 . TRBD1 TRBV7-9 TGTGCCAGCAGCGGAACGGGACAGTATAATGAAAAACTGTTTTTT CASSGTGQYNEKLFF
TRBJ2-5 few TRBD1 TRBV9 TGTGCCAGCAGCGCGCTGGGACAGGCCCAAGAGACCCAGTACTTC CASSALGQAQETQYF
TRBJ1-4 . . TRBV7-9 TGTGCCAGCAGCTCTTACGGGGAAAAACTGTTTTTT CASSSYGEKLFF
TRBJ2-3 . . TRBV6-6 TGTGCCAGCAGGGGAGGAGATACGCAGTATTTT CASRGGDTQYF
TRBJ2-5 . TRBD2 TRBV30 TGTGCCTGGATTGGGGTTAGCGGGTCCCAAGAGACCCAGTACTTC CAWIGVSGSQETQYF